These 9 T cell receptor beta chains were all obtained from the same sample, sequenced in a study of T cell changes during pregnancy in multiple sclerosis. Produced via immunoSEQ multiplex PCR; TCRdb's table is partial and in-frame only. The sample lists around 42,000 clones, 80% to 90% occurring once. The source was peripheral blood, collected in the first trimester of pregnancy. Source of these receptors: a female donor in good health, enrolled as a control in a pregnancy study.

The chain has TRBV6-5 and TRBJ2-5, with D perhaps matching TRBD2 (5 bases). Per the germline V gene, CDR1 is MNHEY and CDR2 is SVGAGI. The CDR3 contains 15 residues. Trimming left V 6 bases short and J 5 bases short, with 19 bases between. For the CDR3, the DNA is TGTGCCAGCAGCCCACCTTTACGGGATGGGGAGACCCAGTACTTC. It codes for CASSPPLRDGETQYF.

The chain joins TRBV7-9 to TRBJ2-7; D not resolved. CDR1 SEHNR and CDR2 FQNEAQ come from the germline V gene (reference sequence). V lost 5 bases and J 0 bases, leaving 5 bases between the germline ends. The CDR3 is 12 residues long. This chain's CDR3 is CASSLSSYEQYF. CDR3 nucleotide sequence: TGTGCCAGCAGCCTGAGCTCCTACGAGCAGTACTTC.

The chain joins TRBV4-1 to TRBJ1-2, with a possible D match to TRBD1 (6 bases). Germline V gene lookup returns CDR1 MGHRA and CDR2 YSYEKL. This CDR3 region has 14 residues. V dropped 1 base and J dropped 3 bases, with 9 bases sitting between them. CDR3 DNA sequence: TGCGCCAGCAGCCAAGGGGGGCGCGACTATGGCTACACCTTC. As protein: CASSQGGRDYGYTF.

This clone was seen more than once but under ten times. The chain combines TRBV4-3 with TRBJ2-7; maybe TRBD1 (6 bases). The V end lost 0 bases, the J end lost 4 bases, and 10 bases lay between the germline ends. The germline V gene encodes CDR1 LGHNA and CDR2 YSLEER. The CDR3 is 14 amino acids. CDR3 DNA sequence: TGCGCCAGCAGCCAAGATCTCCAGGGGTACGAGCAGTACTTC. Its translation is CASSQDLQGYEQYF.

This chain joins TRBV28 and TRBJ2-5; D not certain. This CDR3 spans 12 amino acids. Germline CDR1 reads MDHEN; CDR2 reads SYDVKM. The V end lost 3 bases, the J end lost 2 bases, and 4 bases lay between the germline ends. This CDR3 is CASSLTQETQYF. The CDR3 bases are TGTGCCAGCAGTTTGACTCAAGAGACCCAGTACTTC.

The CDR3 DNA follows: TGTGCCAGCCGAACAGGGGGGCTAAATTCACCCCTCCACTTT. Its protein product is CASRTGGLNSPLHF. The chain combines TRBV19 with TRBJ1-6, with 8 bases aligning to TRBD1. CDR1 and CDR2 from the germline V gene are LNHDA and SQIVND (reference sequence). V lost 9 bases and J lost 7; bases outside the gene matches: 8. CDR3 length: 14 residues.

This chain uses TRBV6-5 with TRBJ2-3, with 9 nucleotides matching TRBD1. CDR3 length equals 15 residues. V dropped 8 bases and J dropped 2; count of bases not matched to a gene: 8. The V gene's germline CDR1 is MNHEY and CDR2 SVGAGI. The CDR3 sequence is CASRNRGRDTDTQYF. DNA for the CDR3: TGTGCCAGCCGTAACAGGGGGCGCGACACAGATACGCAGTATTTT.

The gene calls are TRBV28 and TRBJ1-5; possibly TRBD1 for D (5 bases). V lost 2 bases and J lost 3, with 14 bases in between. There are 16 residues in the CDR3. Germline V gives CDR1 MDHEN, CDR2 SYDVKM. CDR3 region: CASSLNSGTPNQPQHF. The CDR3 bases are TGTGCCAGCAGTTTAAATTCAGGGACTCCCAATCAGCCCCAGCATTTT.

The chain carries TRBV19 and TRBJ1-1, with 8 bases that match TRBD1. The CDR3 loop spans 12 amino acids. Unmatched junction bases numbered 7, after V lost 6 bases and J lost 10 bases. Germline V lookup: CDR1 LNHDA, CDR2 SQIVND (reference sequence). The CDR3: CASSLDRVTAFF. As DNA, the CDR3 is TGTGCCAGTAGCCTGGACAGGGTGACAGCTTTCTTT.